These 4 T cell receptor beta chains were sequenced from one sample in a study of T cell responses to AZD1222 COVID-19 vaccine. Sequencing was performed with immunoSEQ multiplex PCR; in TCRdb, only in-frame clones are kept and a portion is missing. The sample contains approximately 180,000 clones, approximately 92% of which appear only once. The sequenced sample was peripheral blood, obtained on day 0 of AZD1222 vaccination. The receptors stem from an adult in good health.

This clone was seen only once. V usage is TRBV4-1 and J usage is TRBJ1-4; no definite D call. Deletions cut 0 bases from V and 8 bases from J, with 4 bases between. The CDR3 loop spans 12 amino acids. Germline lookup yields CDR1 MGHRA and CDR2 YSYEKL. The CDR3 sequence: CASSQDVEKLFF. The CDR3 DNA sequence: TGCGCCAGCAGCCAAGATGTGGAAAAACTGTTTTTT.

The chain combines TRBV7-6 with TRBJ1-1; D may be TRBD1 (5 bases). In germline, CDR1 is SGHVS, CDR2 FNYEAQ. The CDR3 contains 14 residues. Trimming removed 1 base from V and 0 bases from J, with 6 bases in between. In DNA form, the CDR3 reads TGTGCCAGCAGCTTAGGACAGATGAACACTGAAGCTTTCTTT. Amino acids: CASSLGQMNTEAFF. The variable domain in full, completed from reference TRBV7-6 and TRBJ1-1, reads GAGVSQSPRYKVTKRGQDVALRCDPISGHVSLYWYRQALGQGPEFLTYFNYEAQQDKSGLPNDRFSAERPEGSISTLTIQRTEQRDSAMYRCASSLGQMNTEAFFGQGTRLTVV.

This sequence joins TRBV7-8 and TRBJ2-7; maybe TRBD2 (5 bases). Germline CDR1 reads SGHVS; CDR2 reads FQNEAQ. V lost 5 bases and J lost 2, with 10 bases in between. This CDR3 has 13 amino acids. The CDR3 DNA follows: TGTGCCAGCAGCCCGGACTTTGCCTACGAGCAGTACTTC. Protein sequence: CASSPDFAYEQYF.

The chain combines TRBV30 with TRBJ1-2; 7 nucleotides match TRBD1. CDR1 and CDR2 from the germline V gene are GTSNPN and SVGIG (reference sequence). The J segment lost 2 bases and the V segment lost 3 bases, leaving 3 bases of the junction unmatched. The CDR3 extends over 13 amino acids. Here the CDR3 reads CAWSVGQNYGYTF. CDR3 bases: TGTGCCTGGAGCGTGGGACAGAACTATGGCTACACCTTC.